A selection of T cell receptor beta chains follows, all from one sample in a study of blood T cell repertoires in COVID-19. Profiling relied on immunoSEQ multiplex PCR, and the TCRdb table lists in-frame clones only, not all of them. The repertoire holds some 64,000 clones, with 65% to 80% as singletons. Sample: peripheral blood. The receptors were gathered from a human donor in a cohort sampled during active COVID-19. Both conserved end residues are part of each CDR3. The D gene is left open where the match is weak. A row's size may be missing; if present it is once, few, many or a size class.

TRBD1,TRBJ2-7,TRBV7-2,NA,CASSNQDRGLYEQYF,TGTGCCAGCAGCAACCAGGACAGGGGGCTTTACGAGCAGTACTTC
TRBD1,TRBJ1-5,TRBV6-2/TRBV6-3,NA,CASSSHPAGGNQPQHF,TGTGCCAGCAGTTCCCACCCCGCAGGGGGGAACCAGCCCCAGCATTTT
NA,TRBJ2-1,TRBV7-8,NA,CASSRAWGDNEQFF,TGTGCCAGCAGCCGAGCATGGGGCGACAATGAGCAGTTCTTC
NA,TRBJ2-3,TRBV4-1,NA,CASSQESDDTQYF,TGCGCCAGCAGCCAAGAGAGTGATGATACGCAGTATTTT
TRBD1,TRBJ1-2,TRBV28,NA,CASRPTTGRGHYGYTF,TGTGCCAGCAGGCCGACGACAGGGAGAGGTCACTATGGCTACACCTTC
NA,TRBJ1-2,TRBV6-6,NA,CASSPRDGYTF,TGTGCCAGCAGTCCACGCGATGGCTACACCTTC
NA,TRBJ2-3,TRBV4-3,NA,CASSQESPNTDTQYF,TGCGCCAGCAGCCAAGAGAGCCCTAACACAGATACGCAGTATTTT
NA,TRBJ2-7,TRBV29-1,many,CSVGAPGEQYF,TGCAGCGTGGGGGCCCCCGGGGAGCAGTACTTC
NA,TRBJ1-6,TRBV6-5,NA,CASQMGAGGASPLHF,TGTGCCAGTCAGATGGGTGCGGGCGGGGCTTCACCCCTCCACTTT
TRBD1,TRBJ2-6,TRBV27,few,CASSLGAYRGGSGANVLTF,TGTGCCAGCAGTTTAGGGGCTTACAGGGGTGGGTCTGGGGCCAACGTCCTGACTTTC
NA,TRBJ1-1,TRBV27,once,CASSFSLMNTEAFF,TGTGCCAGCAGTTTCTCTCTTATGAACACTGAAGCTTTCTTT
NA,TRBJ2-1,TRBV4-2,NA,CASSQRGGLQVDEQFF,TGTGCCAGCAGCCAGAGGGGAGGACTCCAAGTCGATGAGCAGTTCTTC
TRBD1,TRBJ1-5,TRBV24-1,NA,CATGGQANNNQPQHF,TGTGCCACCGGGGGACAGGCGAACAACAATCAGCCCCAGCATTTT
NA,TRBJ1-3,TRBV2,many,CASSEPRAGNTIYF,TGTGCCAGCAGTGAGCCCAGGGCTGGAAACACCATATATTTT
TRBD1,TRBJ2-5,TRBV24-1,few,CATSTGGHETQYF,TGTGCCACCAGTACAGGGGGACATGAGACCCAGTACTTC
TRBD1,TRBJ1-1,TRBV12-5,few,CASGVQRGQGIAFF,TGTGCTAGTGGTGTTCAAAGAGGACAGGGAATAGCTTTCTTT
TRBD1,TRBJ1-2,TRBV27,NA,CASSFGTGLYGYTF,TGTGCCAGCAGTTTTGGGACAGGGCTATATGGCTACACCTTC
NA,TRBJ1-5,TRBV18,NA,CASSQQGTISNQPQHF,TGTGCCAGCTCCCAGCAGGGGACAATAAGCAATCAGCCCCAGCATTTT
TRBD1,TRBJ1-5,TRBV6-1,NA,CASSDTGTGNQPQHF,TGTGCCAGCAGTGATACCGGGACAGGGAATCAGCCCCAGCATTTT
NA,TRBJ1-1,TRBV19,once,CASSISSGRGGTEAFF,TGTGCCAGTAGTATAAGCTCAGGCAGGGGTGGAACTGAAGCTTTCTTT
TRBD1,TRBJ1-1,TRBV5-4,NA,CASSGTGRVTEAFF,TGTGCCAGCAGCGGGACAGGGCGGGTCACTGAAGCTTTCTTT
NA,TRBJ2-1,TRBV6-5,NA,CASSLAVEQFF,TGTGCCAGCAGCCTAGCTGTTGAGCAGTTCTTC
TRBD1,TRBJ1-6,TRBV30,NA,CAWRPGQGLWNSPLHF,TGTGCCTGGAGACCGGGACAGGGCCTTTGGAATTCACCCCTCCACTTT
TRBD2,TRBJ2-7,TRBV7-9,NA,CASSRGTSGSYEQYF,TGTGCCAGCAGCCGCGGGACTAGCGGTTCATACGAGCAGTACTTC
TRBD1,TRBJ2-1,TRBV7-3,once,CASSLRVGTGFYNEQFF,TGTGCCAGCAGCTTAAGGGTCGGGACAGGGTTTTACAATGAGCAGTTCTTC
TRBD2,TRBJ2-1,TRBV11-2,NA,CASSLVKGRDNEQFF,TGTGCCAGCAGCTTAGTGAAGGGGAGGGACAATGAGCAGTTCTTC
TRBD2,TRBJ2-2,TRBV28,once,CASRGAGGTTGELFF,TGTGCCAGCAGGGGAGCGGGGGGAACGACCGGGGAGCTGTTTTTT
NA,TRBJ2-5,TRBV6-5,NA,CASRIPGYQETQYF,TGTGCCAGCAGGATCCCGGGGTACCAAGAGACCCAGTACTTC
TRBD1,TRBJ1-1,TRBV5-5,NA,CASSLEGQALEAFF,TGTGCCAGCAGCTTGGAGGGACAGGCCCTTGAAGCTTTCTTT
TRBD1,TRBJ1-3,TRBV6-5,NA,CASSYRTGAGNTIYF,TGTGCCAGCAGTTACAGGACAGGGGCCGGAAACACCATATATTTT
NA,TRBJ2-7,TRBV4-3,NA,CASSHTLIAGGVEQYF,TGCGCCAGCAGCCACACGCTGATAGCCGGGGGTGTGGAGCAGTACTTC
NA,TRBJ1-2,TRBV7-8,NA,CASSLAQTAKGGYTF,TGTGCCAGCAGCTTAGCGCAGACAGCCAAGGGCGGCTACACCTTC
NA,TRBJ2-5,TRBV4-1,once,CASSHDGLEQETQYF,TGCGCCAGCAGCCATGATGGACTCGAACAAGAGACCCAGTACTTC
NA,TRBJ2-1,TRBV7-3,medium-sized,CASSLTAESSYNEQFF,TGTGCCAGCAGCTTAACGGCCGAAAGCTCCTACAATGAGCAGTTCTTC
NA,TRBJ1-4,TRBV5-1,NA,CASSLLGGSEKLFF,TGCGCCAGCAGCTTGCTGGGGGGAAGTGAAAAACTGTTTTTT
NA,TRBJ1-5,TRBV4-1,NA,CASSQASGGNQPQHF,TGCGCCAGCAGCCAAGCGTCGGGGGGCAATCAGCCCCAGCATTTT
NA,TRBJ2-2,TRBV6-2/TRBV6-3,NA,CASSPQGTGELFF,TGTGCCAGCAGTCCACAGGGTACCGGGGAGCTGTTTTTT
NA,TRBJ2-7,TRBV6-5,NA,CASSNRLADYEQYF,TGTGCCAGCAGTAATCGGTTAGCAGACTACGAGCAGTACTTC
TRBD1,TRBJ2-3,TRBV5-1,NA,CASSGDRSTDTQYF,TGCGCCAGCAGCGGGGACAGGAGCACAGATACGCAGTATTTT
TRBD1,TRBJ1-2,TRBV6-5,NA,CASNRAGGYGYTF,TGTGCCAGCAACCGGGCAGGGGGCTATGGCTACACCTTC
TRBD2,TRBJ2-7,TRBV23-1,NA,CASSPVTSGGPQYEQYF,TGCGCCAGCAGTCCTGTGACTAGCGGGGGGCCTCAGTACGAGCAGTACTTC
TRBD2,TRBJ2-1,TRBV6-5,once,CASRRRGADNEQFF,TGTGCCAGCAGAAGGCGGGGGGCGGACAATGAGCAGTTCTTC
TRBD1,TRBJ2-5,TRBV19,once,CASSMPLTGTGDRKTQYF,TGTGCCAGTAGTATGCCCCTTACCGGGACAGGGGATAGAAAGACCCAGTACTTC
NA,TRBJ1-6,TRBV5-1,NA,CASRDTYNSPLHF,TGCGCCAGCAGAGACACGTATAATTCACCCCTCCACTTT
NA,TRBJ2-5,TRBV30,medium-sized,CAWSRGQNQETQYF,TGTGCCTGGAGTCGGGGACAAAACCAAGAGACCCAGTACTTC
NA,TRBJ1-1,TRBV29-1,NA,CSVETAGTEAFF,TGCAGCGTTGAGACAGCAGGAACTGAAGCTTTCTTT
TRBD1,TRBJ2-5,TRBV19,NA,CASSTWTGEETQYF,TGTGCCAGTAGTACATGGACAGGGGAAGAGACCCAGTACTTC
TRBD1,TRBJ2-2,TRBV7-2,NA,CASSLQGARTGELFF,TGTGCCAGCAGCCTACAGGGGGCCCGAACCGGGGAGCTGTTTTTT
TRBD2,TRBJ2-7,TRBV29-1,NA,CSASSGNAYEQYF,TGCAGCGCTTCTAGCGGGAATGCCTACGAGCAGTACTTC
TRBD2,TRBJ2-3,TRBV15,many,CATSNKRGGLNTQYF,TGTGCCACCAGCAACAAGCGGGGGGGCTTAAATACGCAGTATTTT
TRBD1,TRBJ2-3,TRBV3-1/TRBV3-2,NA,CASSQEGGGPHTDTQYF,TGTGCCAGCAGCCAAGAAGGGGGCGGCCCACACACAGATACGCAGTATTTT
NA,TRBJ1-4,TRBV30,NA,CAWSVRQVNEKLFF,TGTGCCTGGAGTGTACGGCAGGTTAATGAAAAACTGTTTTTT
NA,TRBJ2-5,TRBV4-1,NA,CASSQDSAGNQETQYF,TGCGCCAGCAGCCAAGATTCTGCGGGGAACCAAGAGACCCAGTACTTC
TRBD1,TRBJ2-2,TRBV19,few,CATLGLGQGRTGELFF,TGTGCCACTCTCGGCTTGGGACAGGGGAGGACCGGGGAGCTGTTTTTT
NA,TRBJ1-6,TRBV18,few,CASSPLEGPGNSPLHF,TGTGCCAGCTCACCACTCGAAGGCCCGGGTAATTCACCCCTCCACTTT